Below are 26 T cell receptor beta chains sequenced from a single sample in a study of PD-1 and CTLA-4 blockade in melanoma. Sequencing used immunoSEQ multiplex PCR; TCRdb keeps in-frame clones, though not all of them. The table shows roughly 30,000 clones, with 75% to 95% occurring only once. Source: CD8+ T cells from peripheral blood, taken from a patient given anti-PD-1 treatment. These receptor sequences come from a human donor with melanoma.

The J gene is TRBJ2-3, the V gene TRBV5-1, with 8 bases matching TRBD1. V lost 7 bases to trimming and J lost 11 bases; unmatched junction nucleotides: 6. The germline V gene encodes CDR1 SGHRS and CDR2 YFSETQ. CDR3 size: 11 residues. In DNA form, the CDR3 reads TGCGCCAGCCTGGACAGGGAGTGGCAGTATTTT. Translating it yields CASLDREWQYF.

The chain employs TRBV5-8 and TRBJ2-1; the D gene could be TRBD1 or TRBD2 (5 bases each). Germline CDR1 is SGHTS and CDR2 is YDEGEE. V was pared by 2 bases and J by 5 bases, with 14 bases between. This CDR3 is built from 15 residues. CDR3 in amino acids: CASSFPGPSDNEQFF. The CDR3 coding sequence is TGTGCCAGCAGCTTTCCGGGACCCAGCGACAATGAGCAGTTCTTC.

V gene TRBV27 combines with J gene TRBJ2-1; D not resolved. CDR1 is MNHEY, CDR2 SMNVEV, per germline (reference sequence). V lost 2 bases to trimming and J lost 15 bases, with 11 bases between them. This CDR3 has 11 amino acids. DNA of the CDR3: TGTGCCAGCAGTTTAGGGCTAATATGGTTCTTC. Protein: CASSLGLIWFF.

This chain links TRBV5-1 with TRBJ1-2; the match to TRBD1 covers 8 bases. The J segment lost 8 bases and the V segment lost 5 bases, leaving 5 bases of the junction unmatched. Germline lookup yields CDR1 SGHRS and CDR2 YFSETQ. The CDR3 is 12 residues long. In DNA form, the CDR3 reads TGCGCCAGCAGACAGGGGGGCAACGGCTACACCTTC. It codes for CASRQGGNGYTF.

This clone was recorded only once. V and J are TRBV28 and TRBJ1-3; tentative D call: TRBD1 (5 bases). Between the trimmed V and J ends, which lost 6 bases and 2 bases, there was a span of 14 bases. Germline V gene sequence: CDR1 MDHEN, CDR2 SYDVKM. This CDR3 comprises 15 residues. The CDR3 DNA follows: TGTGCCAGCAGCCCCGCCCGGGGGGCTGGAAACACCATATATTTT. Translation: CASSPARGAGNTIYF.

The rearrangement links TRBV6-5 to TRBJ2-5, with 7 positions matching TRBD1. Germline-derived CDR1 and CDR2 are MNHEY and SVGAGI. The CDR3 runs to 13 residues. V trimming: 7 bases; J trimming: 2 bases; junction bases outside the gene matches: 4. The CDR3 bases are TGTGCCAGCAAGAGGGGGCGGCAAGAGACCCAGTACTTC. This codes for CASKRGRQETQYF.

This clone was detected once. CDR3 sequence reads: CASSPPGPSTTDTQYF. CDR3 DNA: TGTGCCAGCTCACCTCCAGGGCCATCGACCACAGATACGCAGTATTTT. This rearrangement joins TRBV18 to TRBJ2-3, with D possibly TRBD1 on 5 matching bases. V was shortened by 3 bases and J by 2 bases, with 15 bases between the two germline ends. Germline V CDR1 and CDR2: KGHSH, LQKENI. This CDR3 spans 16 amino acids.

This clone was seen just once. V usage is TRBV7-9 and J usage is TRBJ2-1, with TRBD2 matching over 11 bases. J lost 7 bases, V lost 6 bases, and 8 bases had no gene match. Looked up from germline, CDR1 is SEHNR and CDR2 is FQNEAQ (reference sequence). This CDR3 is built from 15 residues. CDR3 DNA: TGTGCCAGCAGGATACTAGCGGGAGATGGGAATGAGCAGTTCTTC. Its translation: CASRILAGDGNEQFF.

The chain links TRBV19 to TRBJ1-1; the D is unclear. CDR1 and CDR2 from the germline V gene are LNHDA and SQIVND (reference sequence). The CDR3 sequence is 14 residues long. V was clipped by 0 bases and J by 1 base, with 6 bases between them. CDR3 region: CASSIDHTNTEAFF. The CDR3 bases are TGTGCCAGTAGTATAGACCATACGAACACTGAAGCTTTCTTT.

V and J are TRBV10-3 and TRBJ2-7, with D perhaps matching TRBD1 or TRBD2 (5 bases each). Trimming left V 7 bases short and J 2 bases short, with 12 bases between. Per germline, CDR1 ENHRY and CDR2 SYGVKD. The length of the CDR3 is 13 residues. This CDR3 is CAITSGTAYEQYF. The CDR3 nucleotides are TGTGCCATCACCTCAGGGACCGCCTACGAGCAGTACTTC.

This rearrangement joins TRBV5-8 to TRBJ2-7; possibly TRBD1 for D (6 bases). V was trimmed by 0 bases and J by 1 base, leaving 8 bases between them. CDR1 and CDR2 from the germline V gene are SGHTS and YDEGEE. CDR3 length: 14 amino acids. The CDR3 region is CASSLGGLSYEQYF. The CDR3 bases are TGTGCCAGCAGCTTGGGGGGGCTTTCCTACGAGCAGTACTTC.

The CDR3 sequence is CASSIQYNEQFF. The CDR3 DNA is TGTGCCAGCAGCATACAGTACAATGAGCAGTTCTTC. The chain carries TRBV28 and TRBJ2-1, with unresolved D. Germline CDR1 MDHEN, CDR2 SYDVKM. V lost 6 bases, J lost 4 bases, and 7 bases lay in between. CDR3 length: 12 residues.

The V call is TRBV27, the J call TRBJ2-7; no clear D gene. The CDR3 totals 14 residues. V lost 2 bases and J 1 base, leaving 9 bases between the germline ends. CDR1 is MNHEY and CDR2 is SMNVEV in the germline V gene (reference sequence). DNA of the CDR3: TGTGCCAGCAGTTTAGGTTTCGGTTCCTACGAGCAGTACTTC. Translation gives CASSLGFGSYEQYF.

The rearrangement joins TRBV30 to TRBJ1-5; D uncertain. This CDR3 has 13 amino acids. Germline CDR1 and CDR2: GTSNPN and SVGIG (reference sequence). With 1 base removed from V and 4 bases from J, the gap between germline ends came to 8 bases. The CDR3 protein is CAWSELPNQPQHF. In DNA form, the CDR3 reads TGTGCCTGGAGTGAACTGCCTAATCAGCCCCAGCATTTT.

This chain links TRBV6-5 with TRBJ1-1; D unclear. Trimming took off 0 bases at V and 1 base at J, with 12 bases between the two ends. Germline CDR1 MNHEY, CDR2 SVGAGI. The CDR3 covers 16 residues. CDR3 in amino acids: CASSYSNPEWNTEAFF. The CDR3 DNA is TGTGCCAGCAGTTACTCGAATCCGGAGTGGAACACTGAAGCTTTCTTT.

The CDR3 loop reads CASSEKGRGTTGELFF. The DNA of the CDR3 is TGCGCCAGCAGTGAAAAAGGGAGGGGCACCACCGGGGAGCTGTTTTTT. This sequence joins TRBV10-2 and TRBJ2-2; 7 bases line up with TRBD2. Germline-derived CDR1 and CDR2 are WSHSY and SAAADI. Losses at the gene ends were 3 bases for V and 4 bases for J; bases not matched to a gene: 8. CDR3 length equals 16 residues.

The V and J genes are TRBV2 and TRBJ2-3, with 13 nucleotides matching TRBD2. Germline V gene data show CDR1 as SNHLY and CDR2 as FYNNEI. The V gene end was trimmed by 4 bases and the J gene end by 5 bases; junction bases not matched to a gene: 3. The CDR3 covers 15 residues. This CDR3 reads CASSGTSGRKDTQYF. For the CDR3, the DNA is TGTGCCAGCAGTGGGACTAGCGGGAGAAAAGATACGCAGTATTTT.

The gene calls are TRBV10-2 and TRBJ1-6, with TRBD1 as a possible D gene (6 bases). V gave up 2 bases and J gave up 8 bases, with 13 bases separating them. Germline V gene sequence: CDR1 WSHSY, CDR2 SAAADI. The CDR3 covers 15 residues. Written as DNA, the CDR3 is TGCGCCAGCAGTGAGATACAGGGTAGCGATTCACCCCTCCACTTT. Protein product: CASSEIQGSDSPLHF.

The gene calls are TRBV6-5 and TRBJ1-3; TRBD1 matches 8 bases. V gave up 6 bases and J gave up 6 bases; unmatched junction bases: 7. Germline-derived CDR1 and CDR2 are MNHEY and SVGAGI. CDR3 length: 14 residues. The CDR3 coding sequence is TGTGCCAGCAGCCCCGACAGGGGCGAAAACACCATATATTTT. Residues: CASSPDRGENTIYF.

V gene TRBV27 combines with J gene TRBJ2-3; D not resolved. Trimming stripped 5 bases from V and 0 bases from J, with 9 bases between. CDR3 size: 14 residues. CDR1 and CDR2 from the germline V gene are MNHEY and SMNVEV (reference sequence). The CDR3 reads CASSLWGSTDTQYF. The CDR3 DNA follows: TGTGCCAGCAGTCTATGGGGAAGCACAGATACGCAGTATTTT.

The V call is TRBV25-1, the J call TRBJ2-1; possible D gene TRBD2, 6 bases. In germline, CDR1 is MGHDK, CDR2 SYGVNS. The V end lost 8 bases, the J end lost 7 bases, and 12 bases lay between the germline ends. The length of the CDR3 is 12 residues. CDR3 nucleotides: TGTGCCAGCTCGGAGGGGATAAATGAGCAGTTCTTC. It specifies CASSEGINEQFF.

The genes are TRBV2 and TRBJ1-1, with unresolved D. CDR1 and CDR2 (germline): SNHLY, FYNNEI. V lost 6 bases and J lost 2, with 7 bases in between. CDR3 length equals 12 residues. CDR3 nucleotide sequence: TGTGCCAGCAGGGCGGATAACACTGAAGCTTTCTTT. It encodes CASRADNTEAFF.

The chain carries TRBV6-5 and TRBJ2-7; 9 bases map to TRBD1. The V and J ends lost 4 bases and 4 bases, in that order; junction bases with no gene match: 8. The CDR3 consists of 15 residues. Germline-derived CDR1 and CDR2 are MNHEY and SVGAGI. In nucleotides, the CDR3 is TGTGCCAGCAGTTCGACCGGGACAGGGTTTTACGAGCAGTACTTC. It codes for CASSSTGTGFYEQYF.

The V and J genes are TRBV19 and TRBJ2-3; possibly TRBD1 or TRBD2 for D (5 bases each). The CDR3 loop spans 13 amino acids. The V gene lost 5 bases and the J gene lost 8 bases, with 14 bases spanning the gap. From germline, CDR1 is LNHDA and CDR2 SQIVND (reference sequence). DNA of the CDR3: TGTGCCAGTAGTCCCCCCGGGGCGGTTACGCAGTATTTT. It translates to CASSPPGAVTQYF.

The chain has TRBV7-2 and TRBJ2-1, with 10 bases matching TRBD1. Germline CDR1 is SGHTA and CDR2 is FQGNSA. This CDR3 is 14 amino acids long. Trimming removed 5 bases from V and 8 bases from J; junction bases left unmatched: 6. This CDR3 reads CASSLSGTGDEQFF. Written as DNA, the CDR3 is TGTGCCAGCAGCCTCTCCGGGACAGGGGATGAGCAGTTCTTC.

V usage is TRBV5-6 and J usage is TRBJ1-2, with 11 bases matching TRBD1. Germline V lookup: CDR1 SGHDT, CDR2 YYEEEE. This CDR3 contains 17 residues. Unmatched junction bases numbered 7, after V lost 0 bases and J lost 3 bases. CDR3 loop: CASSLVDRGLVDYGYTF. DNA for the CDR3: TGTGCCAGCAGCTTGGTGGACAGGGGGCTGGTGGACTATGGCTACACCTTC.